These T cell receptor beta chains were read from a single sample in a study of PD-1 blockade in classical Hodgkin lymphoma. Profiled with immunoSEQ multiplex PCR; TCRdb holds only in-frame clones, not every one. In the table there are around 25,000 clones, around 80% of which are singletons. Sequences were derived from peripheral blood mononuclear cells (PBMCs), sampled before the fourth cycle of nivolumab. The receptor source for this set is a human donor with classical Hodgkin lymphoma. The CDR3 runs from the conserved cysteine through the conserved F or W. The D gene is left open where the match is weak. Clone sizes are given selectively: once, few, many, or a class where the clone is expanded.

J	D	size	V	CDR3	DNA
TRBJ2-7	.	.	TRBV19	CASSIISTGSSYEQYF	TGTGCCAGTAGTATCATTTCCACGGGAAGCTCCTACGAGCAGTACTTC
TRBJ2-1	.	.	TRBV28	CASRWGALRFF	TGTGCCAGCAGGTGGGGGGCTTTACGGTTCTTC
TRBJ1-1	.	.	TRBV28	CASSSTEAFF	TGTGCCAGCAGTTCAACTGAAGCTTTCTTT
TRBJ2-5	.	.	TRBV5-1	CASSKDGETQYF	TGCGCCAGCAGCAAGGACGGAGAGACCCAGTACTTC
TRBJ2-7	.	.	TRBV5-1	CASRLTGTYEQYF	TGCGCCAGCAGGCTGACAGGAACCTACGAGCAGTACTTC
TRBJ2-4	TRBD1	.	TRBV18	CASSDVRDRKNIQYF	TGTGCCAGCTCAGACGTAAGGGACAGAAAAAACATTCAGTACTTC
TRBJ2-2	.	.	TRBV4-1	CASSQEKEVGLTGELFF	TGCGCCAGCAGCCAAGAGAAGGAGGTAGGGCTGACCGGGGAGCTGTTTTTT
TRBJ1-5	TRBD1	.	TRBV19	CATDRTGLSNQPQHF	TGTGCCACCGACCGGACAGGGCTTAGCAATCAGCCCCAGCATTTT
TRBJ2-1	.	.	TRBV14	CASSQWGSSYNEQFF	TGTGCCAGCAGCCAATGGGGGAGCTCCTACAATGAGCAGTTCTTC
TRBJ2-6	.	once	TRBV10-3	CAITEPGANVLTF	TGTGCCATCACCGAACCAGGTGCCAACGTCCTGACTTTC
TRBJ1-6	.	.	TRBV7-2	CASSLAGDSPLHF	TGTGCCAGCAGCTTAGCTGGGGATTCACCCCTCCACTTT
TRBJ1-1	.	.	TRBV19	CASSIDSTGFTEAFF	TGTGCCAGTAGTATAGACTCCACAGGGTTCACTGAAGCTTTCTTT
TRBJ1-1	.	.	TRBV6-1	CASKHGRTEAFF	TGTGCCAGCAAACACGGCCGCACTGAAGCTTTCTTT
TRBJ2-1	.	.	TRBV27	CASRGHLEQFF	TGTGCCAGCAGAGGACACCTTGAGCAGTTCTTC
TRBJ1-1	.	.	TRBV30	CAWRRGNTEAFF	TGTGCCTGGCGTCGTGGGAACACTGAAGCTTTCTTT
TRBJ1-1	.	few	TRBV4-3	CASSQQFYTEAFF	TGCGCCAGCAGCCAACAATTTTACACTGAAGCTTTCTTT
TRBJ2-7	.	medium-sized	TRBV25-1	CASIWGYEQYF	TGTGCCAGCATTTGGGGGTACGAGCAGTACTTC
TRBJ2-7	.	.	TRBV6-5	CASSYSGSGSYEQYF	TGTGCCAGCAGTTACTCGGGAAGCGGCTCCTACGAGCAGTACTTC
TRBJ1-5	TRBD1	.	TRBV18	CASSLGTGAGQPQHF	TGTGCCAGCTCACTCGGGACAGGGGCAGGTCAGCCCCAGCATTTT
TRBJ2-6	.	.	TRBV18	CASLNPGYSGANVLTF	TGTGCCAGCCTAAACCCCGGATACTCTGGGGCCAACGTCCTGACTTTC
TRBJ1-2	.	.	TRBV30	CAWDNSYGYTF	TGTGCCTGGGATAACAGCTATGGCTACACCTTC
TRBJ1-5	.	.	TRBV4-2	CASSRAMTDNQPQHF	TGTGCCAGCAGCCGCGCCATGACAGACAATCAGCCCCAGCATTTT
TRBJ2-7	.	.	TRBV27	CASRTLTQSPYEQYF	TGTGCCAGCAGGACCCTCACTCAGTCCCCCTACGAGCAGTACTTC
TRBJ2-4	TRBD2	.	TRBV28	CASSLLAGLAKNIQYF	TGTGCCAGCAGTTTACTAGCGGGACTAGCCAAAAACATTCAGTACTTC